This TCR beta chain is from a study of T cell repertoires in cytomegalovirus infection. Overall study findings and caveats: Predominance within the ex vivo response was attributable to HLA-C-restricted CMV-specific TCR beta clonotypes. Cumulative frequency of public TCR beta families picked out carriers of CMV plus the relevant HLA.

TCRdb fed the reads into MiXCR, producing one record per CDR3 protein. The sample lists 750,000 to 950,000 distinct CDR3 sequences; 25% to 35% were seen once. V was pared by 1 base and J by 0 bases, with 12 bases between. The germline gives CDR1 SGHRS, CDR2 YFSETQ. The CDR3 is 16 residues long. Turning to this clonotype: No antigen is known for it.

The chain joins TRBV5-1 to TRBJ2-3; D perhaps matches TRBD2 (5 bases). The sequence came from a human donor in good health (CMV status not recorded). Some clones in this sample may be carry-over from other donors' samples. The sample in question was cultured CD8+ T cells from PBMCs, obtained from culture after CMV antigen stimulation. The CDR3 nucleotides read TGCGCCAGCAGCTTGAGGACTTATTCTAGCACAGATACGCAGTATTTT. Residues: CASSLRTYSSTDTQYF. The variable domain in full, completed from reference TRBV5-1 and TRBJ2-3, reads KAGVTQTPRYLIKTRGQQVTLSCSPISGHRSVSWYQQTPGQGLQFLFEYFSETQRNKGNFPGRFSGRQFSNSRSEMNVSTLELGDSALYLCASSLRTYSSTDTQYFGPGTRLTVL.